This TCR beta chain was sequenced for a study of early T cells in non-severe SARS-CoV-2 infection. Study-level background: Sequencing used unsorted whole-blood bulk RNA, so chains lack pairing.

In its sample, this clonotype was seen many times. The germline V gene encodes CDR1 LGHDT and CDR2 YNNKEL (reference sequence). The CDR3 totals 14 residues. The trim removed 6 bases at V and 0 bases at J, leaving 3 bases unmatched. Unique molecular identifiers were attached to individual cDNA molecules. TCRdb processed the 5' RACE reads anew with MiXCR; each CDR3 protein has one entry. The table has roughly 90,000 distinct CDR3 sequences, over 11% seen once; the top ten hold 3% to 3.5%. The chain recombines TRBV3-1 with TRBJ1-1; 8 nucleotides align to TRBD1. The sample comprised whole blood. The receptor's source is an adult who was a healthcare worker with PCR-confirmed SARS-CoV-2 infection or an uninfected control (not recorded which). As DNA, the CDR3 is TGTGCCAGCAGTCAGGGGGCAGTGAACACTGAAGCTTTCTTT. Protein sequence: CASSQGAVNTEAFF.